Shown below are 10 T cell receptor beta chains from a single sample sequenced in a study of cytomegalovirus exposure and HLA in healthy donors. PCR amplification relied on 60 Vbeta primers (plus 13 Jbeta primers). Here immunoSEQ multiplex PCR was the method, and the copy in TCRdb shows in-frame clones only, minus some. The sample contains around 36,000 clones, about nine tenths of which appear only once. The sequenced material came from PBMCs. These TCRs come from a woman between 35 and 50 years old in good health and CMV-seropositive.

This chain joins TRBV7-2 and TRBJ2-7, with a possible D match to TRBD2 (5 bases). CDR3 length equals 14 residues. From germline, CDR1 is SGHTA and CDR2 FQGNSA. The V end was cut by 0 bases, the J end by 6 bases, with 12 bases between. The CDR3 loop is CASSLAGSGGEQYF. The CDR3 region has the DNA TGTGCCAGCAGCTTAGCCGGCTCCGGAGGCGAGCAGTACTTC. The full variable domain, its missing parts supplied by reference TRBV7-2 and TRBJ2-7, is GAGVSQSPSNKVTEKGKDVELRCDPISGHTALYWYRQSLGQGLEFLIYFQGNSAPDKSGLPSDRFSAERTGGSVSTLTIQRTQQEDSAVYLCASSLAGSGGEQYFGPGTRLTVT.

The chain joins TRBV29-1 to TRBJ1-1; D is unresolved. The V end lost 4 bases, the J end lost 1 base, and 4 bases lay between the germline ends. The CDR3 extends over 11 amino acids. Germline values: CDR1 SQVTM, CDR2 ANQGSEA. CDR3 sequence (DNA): TGCAGCGTTGGAGCGAACACTGAAGCTTTCTTT. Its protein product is CSVGANTEAFF.

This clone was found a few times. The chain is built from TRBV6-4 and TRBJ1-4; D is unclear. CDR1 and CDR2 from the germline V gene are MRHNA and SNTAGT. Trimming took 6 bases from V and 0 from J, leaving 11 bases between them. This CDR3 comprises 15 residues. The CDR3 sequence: CASSRETATNEKLFF. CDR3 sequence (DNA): TGTGCCAGCAGCCGCGAAACAGCAACTAATGAAAAACTGTTTTTT.

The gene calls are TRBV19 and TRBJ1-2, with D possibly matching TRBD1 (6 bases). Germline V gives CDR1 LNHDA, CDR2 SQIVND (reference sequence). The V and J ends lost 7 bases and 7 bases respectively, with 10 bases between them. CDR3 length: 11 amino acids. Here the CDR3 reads CASTDSSGYTF. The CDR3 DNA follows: TGTGCCAGTACGGACAGTTCTGGCTACACCTTC.

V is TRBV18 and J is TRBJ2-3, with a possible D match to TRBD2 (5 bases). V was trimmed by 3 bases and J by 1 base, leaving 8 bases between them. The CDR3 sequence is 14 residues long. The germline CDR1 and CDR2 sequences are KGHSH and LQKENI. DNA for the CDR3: TGTGCCAGCTCACCGCTCGGGGGCACAGATACGCAGTATTTT. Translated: CASSPLGGTDTQYF.

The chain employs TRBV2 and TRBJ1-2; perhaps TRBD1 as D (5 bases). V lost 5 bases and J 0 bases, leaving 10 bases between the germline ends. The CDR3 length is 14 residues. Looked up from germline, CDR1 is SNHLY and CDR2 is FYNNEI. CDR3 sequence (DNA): TGTGCCAGCAGTCCGACAGCTTCTAACTATGGCTACACCTTC. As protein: CASSPTASNYGYTF.

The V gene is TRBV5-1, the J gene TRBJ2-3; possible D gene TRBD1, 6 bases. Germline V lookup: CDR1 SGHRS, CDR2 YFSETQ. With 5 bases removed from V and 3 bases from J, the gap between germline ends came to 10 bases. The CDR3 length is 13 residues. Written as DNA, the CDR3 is TGCGCCAGCAGTTACGACAGGACAGATACGCAGTATTTT. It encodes CASSYDRTDTQYF.

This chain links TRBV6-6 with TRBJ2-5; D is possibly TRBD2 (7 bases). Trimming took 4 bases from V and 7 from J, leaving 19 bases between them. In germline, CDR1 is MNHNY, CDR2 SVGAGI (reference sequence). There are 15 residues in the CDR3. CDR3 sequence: CASSSPRGGGRTQYF. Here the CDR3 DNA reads TGTGCCAGCAGTTCCCCCCGCGGGGGCGGGCGGACCCAGTACTTC.

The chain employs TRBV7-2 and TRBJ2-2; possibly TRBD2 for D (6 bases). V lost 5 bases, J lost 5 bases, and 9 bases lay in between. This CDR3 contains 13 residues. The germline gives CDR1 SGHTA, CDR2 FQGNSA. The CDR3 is CASSPRGTGELFF. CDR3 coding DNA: TGTGCCAGCAGCCCCCGGGGGACCGGGGAGCTGTTTTTT.

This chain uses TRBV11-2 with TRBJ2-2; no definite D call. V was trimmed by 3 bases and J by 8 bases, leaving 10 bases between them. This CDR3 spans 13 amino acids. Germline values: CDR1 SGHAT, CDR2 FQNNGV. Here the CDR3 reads CASSFPQWGELFF. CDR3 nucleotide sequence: TGTGCCAGCAGCTTCCCTCAGTGGGGGGAGCTGTTTTTT.